The subject of this entry is one TCR beta chain. Its specificity is not known. Assay: immunoSEQ multiplex PCR; the TCRdb copy retains only in-frame clones and omits some. Of 900,000 to 1,200,000 clones detected, approximately 80% appear once; the ten largest clones hold 0.5% to 0.65%. CDR1 is MDHEN, CDR2 SYDVKM, per germline. The ends were cut back, 7 bases at V and 3 bases at J, with 20 bases in the middle. The CDR3 is 16 amino acids. This sample was taken from a study of shared clonotypes between healthy human individuals. Overall study: Donors had three CD4 naive, three CD4 memory, two CD8 naive and one CD8 memory plate apiece.

The study, taken as a whole, reports: The authors expected sequencing depth to affect clonotype sharing among donors. Generation of non-shared clonotypes was less probable than generation of clonotypes shared by all four donors.

The specimen sequenced was memory CD4+ T cells from PBMCs. Indicated subset: CD45RA-negative fraction. The clonotype comes from a man younger than 35 in good health. Some clones in this sample may be carry-over from other donors' samples. This chain uses TRBV28 with TRBJ2-3; D tentatively reads TRBD1 or TRBD2 (6 bases each). The CDR3 region has the DNA TGTGCCAGCACCCCCTCGGGGGCAGGGCATACAGATACGCAGTATTTT. Protein: CASTPSGAGHTDTQYF.